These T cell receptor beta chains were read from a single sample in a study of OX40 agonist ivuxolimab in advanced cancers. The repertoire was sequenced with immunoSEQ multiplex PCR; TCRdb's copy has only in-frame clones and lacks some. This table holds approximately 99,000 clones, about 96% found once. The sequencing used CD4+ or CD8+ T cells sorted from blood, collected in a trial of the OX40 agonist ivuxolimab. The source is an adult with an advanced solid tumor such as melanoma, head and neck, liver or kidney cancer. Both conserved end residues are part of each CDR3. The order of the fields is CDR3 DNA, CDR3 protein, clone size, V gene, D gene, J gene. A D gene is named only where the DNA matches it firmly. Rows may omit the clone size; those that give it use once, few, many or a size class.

TGTGCCAGTAGTATCGGTAGTACGGTCACAGATACGCAGTATTTT CASSIGSTVTDTQYF - TRBV19 - TRBJ2-3
TGTGCCAGCAGCTTAGCTCCGGGGGACACGGACACTGAAGCTTTCTTT CASSLAPGDTDTEAFF - TRBV11-1 - TRBJ1-1
TGTGCCAGCAGCCTCGCCCGATCCTACGAGCAGTACTTC CASSLARSYEQYF - TRBV7-9 - TRBJ2-7
TGTGCCTGGAGAGGGCCCTCTAATGAAAAACTGTTTTTT CAWRGPSNEKLFF once TRBV30 - TRBJ1-4
TGTGCCAGCAGTGCGAAACTAGCGGGACTAGAAGGGATCCAGCAGTACTTC CASSAKLAGLEGIQQYF - TRBV25-1 TRBD2 TRBJ2-7
TGTGCCAGCAGCTTAGGTGGTTATAGCAATCAGCCCCAGCATTTT CASSLGGYSNQPQHF - TRBV7-2 - TRBJ1-5
TGTGCCAGCAGCGTAGCGACAGGAGGCGGCTACACCTTC CASSVATGGGYTF - TRBV21-1 - TRBJ1-2
TGCGCCAGCAGCTGGAGCGGGGGTGAAGACGAGCAGTACTTC CASSWSGGEDEQYF - TRBV5-1 TRBD2 TRBJ2-7
TGTGCCTGGAGTACCTCGGGACTCAGCTCCTACGAGCAGTACTTC CAWSTSGLSSYEQYF - TRBV30 - TRBJ2-7
TGCGCCAGCAGCTACCTATCCTCCGGCGGGAACACTGAAGCTTTCTTT CASSYLSSGGNTEAFF - TRBV4-1 - TRBJ1-1
TGTGCCAGCAGCTTAGTGGCGGGCGATCAGCCCCAGCATTTT CASSLVAGDQPQHF - TRBV11-3 - TRBJ1-5
TGCGCCAGCAGCCCCCCAGGGTTTGGCACTGAAGCTTTCTTT CASSPPGFGTEAFF - TRBV4-1 - TRBJ1-1
TGTGCCAGCCGCCGGGACAGTGAGGGCAATGAGCAGTTCTTC CASRRDSEGNEQFF - TRBV19 TRBD1 TRBJ2-1
TGTGCCAGTAGTATAGGCGGGGGCACCTACGAGCAGTACTTC CASSIGGGTYEQYF few TRBV19 - TRBJ2-7
TGTGCCACCATGCGCACAGATACGCAGTATTTT CATMRTDTQYF - TRBV15 - TRBJ2-3
TGTGCCAGCAGCCTCGACAGGGCAATGAACACTGAAGCTTTCTTT CASSLDRAMNTEAFF - TRBV7-9 TRBD1 TRBJ1-1
TGTGCCAGCTCACTCAGCGGGAGTGGGAGAGATACGCAGTATTTT CASSLSGSGRDTQYF - TRBV18 TRBD2 TRBJ2-3
TGTGCCAGCAGCTTAGGGATCCGATTATCCTACGAGCAGTACTTC CASSLGIRLSYEQYF - TRBV11-2 - TRBJ2-7
TGTGCCAGCAGCCTCGGGACGACCTACGAGCAGTACTTC CASSLGTTYEQYF - TRBV28 - TRBJ2-7
TGTGCCAGCAGTTTATCCTCAGGGGCCTACGAGCAGTACTTC CASSLSSGAYEQYF - TRBV27 - TRBJ2-7
TGTGCCAGCAGGTTGCTACTAGGGCAGGGCAACGAGCAGTTCTTC CASRLLLGQGNEQFF - TRBV28 - TRBJ2-1
TGCGCCAGCAGTCAACCGTATAACAGAAACAGGGGAAATAGCAATCAGCCCCAGCATTTT CASSQPYNRNRGNSNQPQHF - TRBV23-1 TRBD1 TRBJ1-5
TGTGCCAGCAGTCCTACCTCCGGGACAGGGAGCGACGAGCAGTACTTC CASSPTSGTGSDEQYF - TRBV28 TRBD1 TRBJ2-7
TGTGCCTGGAGGGGGGGATCTAACACTGAAGCTTTCTTT CAWRGGSNTEAFF - TRBV30 - TRBJ1-1
TGTGCCAGTAGTTCTGGAAGCCACACAGATACGCAGTATTTT CASSSGSHTDTQYF - TRBV19 - TRBJ2-3
TGCGCCAGCAGCCAAGATCAACACAATAACTATGGCTACACCTTC CASSQDQHNNYGYTF - TRBV4-3 - TRBJ1-2
TGCAGCGTTGACATGGGACTTCCGGAGCAGTACTTC CSVDMGLPEQYF - TRBV29-1 - TRBJ2-7
TGTGCCAGCTCACCACCGGGACAGGGAAATCAGCCCCAGCATTTT CASSPPGQGNQPQHF - TRBV18 TRBD1 TRBJ1-5
TGTGCCAGCACTGACCGTATCTCCTACGAGCAGTACTTC CASTDRISYEQYF - TRBV5-6 - TRBJ2-7
TGTGCCAGCAGCCCTAGTGGTTTTTACAATGAGCAGTTCTTC CASSPSGFYNEQFF - TRBV11-2 - TRBJ2-1